This T cell receptor (beta chain) was sequenced during a study of breast tumors, draining lymph nodes, adjacent tissues. The lymph nodes were axillary draining lymph nodes from breast cancer patients. The V segment lost 4 bases and the J segment 6 bases; nucleotides outside the gene matches: 7. Germline CDR1 is KGHDR and CDR2 is SFDVKD. This CDR3 spans 14 amino acids. This clonotype was counted ten times or more. A single record per CDR3 protein comes from TCRdb applying MiXCR to the multiplex PCR reads. The sample holds roughly 220,000 distinct CDR3 sequences, less than 45% seen once. The chain joins TRBV24-1 to TRBJ1-2; 7 positions match TRBD1. The clonotype comes from a female donor with breast cancer. Some clones in this sample may be carry-over from other donors' samples. The specimen was axillary lymph node tissue. DNA of the CDR3: TGTGCCACCAGTGACCCCGGGAGGGGGCATGGCTACACCTTC. This sequence encodes CATSDPGRGHGYTF.